This TCR beta chain was sequenced in a study of shared clonotypes between healthy human individuals. Study overall: The donor pool was made up of a couple of women and a few men aged 18 to 49. Whole-study results and caveats: Memory subsets had estimated richness that was generally smaller than that of naive subsets.

Comment on this clone: Its antigen is not identified. Other DNA sequences in the same sample also yield this CDR3.

Looked up from germline, CDR1 is SGHDT and CDR2 is YYEEEE. The CDR3 totals 13 residues. V was clipped by 2 bases and J by 4 bases, with 10 bases between them. CD8 cells regarded as naive lacked CD45RO, were positively chosen for CCR7, and omitted terminally differentiated effector memory CD45RA+ cells. Recent vaccinations or acute infections were absent in the healthy HIV-negative adult donors. Assay used: immunoSEQ multiplex PCR; TCRdb lists only in-frame clones, some missing. Among around 2.1 million clones listed, about 92% were seen once. This TCR came from a man younger than 30 in good health. Some clones in this sample may be carry-over from other donors' samples. The sequenced sample consisted of naive CD8+ T cells from PBMCs. The gene calls are TRBV5-6 and TRBJ2-7, with D perhaps matching TRBD2 (5 bases). CDR3 DNA sequence: TGTGCCAGCAGCTTATGGACTTCGTACGAGCAGTACTTC. Translating it yields CASSLWTSYEQYF.